This TCR beta chain was profiled in a study of cytomegalovirus exposure and HLA in healthy donors. Primers included in the PCR were 60 Vbeta and 13 Jbeta primers. Here immunoSEQ multiplex PCR was the method, and the copy in TCRdb shows in-frame clones only, minus some. The repertoire holds about 140,000 clones, with around 85% as singletons. CDR1 and CDR2 from the germline V gene are SGDLS and YYNGEE. CDR3 length equals 16 residues. V lost 4 bases and J lost 5; bases outside the gene matches: 9. The rearrangement links TRBV9 to TRBJ1-2; 12 bases align to TRBD1. The receptor was isolated from a man aged 40-49 years in good health and CMV-seropositive. Sequences were obtained from PBMCs. The CDR3 coding sequence is TGTGCCAGCAGCCCCGGGGGACAGGGGGCATCGTATGGCTACACCTTC. As protein: CASSPGGQGASYGYTF.